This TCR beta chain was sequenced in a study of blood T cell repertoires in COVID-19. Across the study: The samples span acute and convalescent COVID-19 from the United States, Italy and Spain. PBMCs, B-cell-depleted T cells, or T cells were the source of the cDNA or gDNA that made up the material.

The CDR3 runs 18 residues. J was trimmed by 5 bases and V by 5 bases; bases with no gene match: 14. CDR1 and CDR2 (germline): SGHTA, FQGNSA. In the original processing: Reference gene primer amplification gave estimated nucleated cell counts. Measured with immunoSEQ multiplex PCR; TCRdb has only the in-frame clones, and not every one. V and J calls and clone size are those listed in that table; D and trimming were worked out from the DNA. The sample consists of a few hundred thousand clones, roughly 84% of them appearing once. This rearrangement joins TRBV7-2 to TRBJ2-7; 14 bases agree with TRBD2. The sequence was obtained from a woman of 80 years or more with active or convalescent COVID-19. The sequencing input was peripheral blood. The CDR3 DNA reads TGTGCCAGCAGCGCAAGACTAGCGGGGGGGCCTAACCTCCACGAGCAGTACTTC. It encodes CASSARLAGGPNLHEQYF.